This T cell receptor beta chain was sequenced during a study of T cell responses to AZD1222 COVID-19 vaccine. V was pared by 0 bases and J by 1 base, with 17 bases between. The CDR3 spans 18 residues. Germline values: CDR1 LGHNA, CDR2 YSLEER. Generated by immunoSEQ multiplex PCR, the TCRdb table keeps only in-frame clones and is missing some. The repertoire holds more than 140,000 clones, with about 91% as singletons. This clone was seen many times. The specimen comprised peripheral blood, sampled on day 0 of MenACWY control vaccination. This rearrangement joins TRBV4-3 to TRBJ2-3, with D uncertain. The receptor was isolated from an adult in good health. The DNA for the CDR3 is TGCGCCAGCAGCCAAGATGGGTTTAGGAACGACGGCACAGATACGCAGTATTTT. Translated, it gives CASSQDGFRNDGTDTQYF.